The rows below give T cell receptor beta chains drawn from one sample of a study of OX40 agonist ivuxolimab in advanced cancers. Profiled with immunoSEQ multiplex PCR; TCRdb holds only in-frame clones, not every one. The sample lists 100,000 to 150,000 clones, around 92% seen once, with under 0.9% in the top ten. The specimen was CD4+ or CD8+ T cells sorted from blood, collected in a trial of the OX40 agonist ivuxolimab. Receptors originate from an adult with an advanced solid tumor such as melanoma, head and neck, liver or kidney cancer. Both conserved end residues are part of each CDR3. A D gene is named only where the DNA matches it firmly. Only part of the rows carry a size: once, few, many, or a class if the clone is expanded.

len | abundance | j_gene | d_gene | v_gene | CDR3aa | CDR3nt
14 | . | TRBJ1-2 | TRBD1 | TRBV6-5 | CASSRQGGGYGYTF | TGTGCCAGCAGTAGACAGGGCGGAGGATATGGCTACACCTTC
14 | . | TRBJ1-5 | . | TRBV11-2 | CASSLTILGQPQHF | TGTGCCAGCAGCTTAACTATTTTGGGTCAGCCCCAGCATTTT
15 | . | TRBJ1-6 | . | TRBV28 | CASSLVTPENSPLHF | TGTGCCAGCAGTTTGGTGACTCCCGAGAATTCACCCCTCCACTTT
15 | . | TRBJ2-7 | TRBD1 | TRBV19 | CASSLDRGRVYEQYF | TGTGCCAGTAGTCTGGACAGGGGGCGGGTCTACGAGCAGTACTTC
15 | . | TRBJ1-3 | . | TRBV7-2 | CASSPALSSGNTIYF | TGTGCCAGCAGCCCTGCCCTGAGCTCTGGAAACACCATATATTTT
13 | . | TRBJ2-5 | TRBD1 | TRBV6-5 | CASSGQGIETQYF | TGTGCCAGCAGTGGACAGGGGATAGAGACCCAGTACTTC
17 | . | TRBJ2-2 | . | TRBV19 | CASSIPPGRANTGELFF | TGTGCCAGTAGTATCCCCCCCGGCAGGGCGAACACCGGGGAGCTGTTTTTT
15 | . | TRBJ2-1 | . | TRBV14 | CASSQGRAAYNEQFF | TGTGCCAGCAGCCAAGGGAGGGCCGCTTACAATGAGCAGTTCTTC
12 | . | TRBJ1-2 | . | TRBV11-2 | CASSLGEFGYTF | TGTGCCAGCAGCTTAGGGGAGTTTGGCTACACCTTC
17 | . | TRBJ1-5 | . | TRBV28 | CASSTMDSNIIYQPQHF | TGTGCCAGCAGTACAATGGACAGCAACATTATTTATCAGCCCCAGCATTTT
15 | . | TRBJ1-6 | TRBD1 | TRBV27 | CASSYQGVGNSPLHF | TGTGCCAGCAGTTACCAGGGGGTCGGTAATTCACCCCTCCACTTT
11 | . | TRBJ1-1 | . | TRBV5-8 | CASSLVQGAFF | TGTGCCAGCAGCTTGGTACAGGGAGCTTTCTTT
10 | . | TRBJ2-3 | . | TRBV20-1 | CSAHTDTQYF | TGCAGTGCTCACACAGATACGCAGTATTTT
13 | . | TRBJ2-2 | . | TRBV28 | CASSPEDGGELFF | TGTGCCAGCAGCCCAGAAGACGGCGGGGAGCTGTTTTTT
14 | . | TRBJ1-2 | . | TRBV6-6 | CASSPGTTNYGYTF | TGTGCCAGCAGTCCCGGGACAACTAACTATGGCTACACCTTC
15 | . | TRBJ1-6 | . | TRBV25-1 | CASSRWAEANSPLHF | TGTGCCAGCAGCCGGTGGGCAGAAGCGAATTCACCCCTCCACTTT
16 | . | TRBJ2-1 | . | TRBV19 | CASSIAGGKTTNEQFF | TGTGCCAGTAGTATAGCGGGCGGGAAGACGACGAATGAGCAGTTCTTC
12 | . | TRBJ1-5 | . | TRBV2 | CASTRGNQPQHF | TGTGCCAGCACCCGGGGCAATCAGCCCCAGCATTTT
14 | . | TRBJ1-1 | . | TRBV12-5 | CASGLGDGWGEAFF | TGTGCTAGTGGTTTGGGCGACGGATGGGGTGAAGCTTTCTTT
17 | . | TRBJ2-7 | . | TRBV5-6 | CASSLYVWGGGGYEQYF | TGTGCCAGCAGCTTGTACGTGTGGGGCGGAGGAGGGTACGAGCAGTACTTC
14 | . | TRBJ1-5 | . | TRBV28 | CASSPLIGNQPQHF | TGTGCCAGCAGCCCTCTCATTGGCAATCAGCCCCAGCATTTT
14 | . | TRBJ2-3 | . | TRBV9 | CASSVASSTDTQYF | TGTGCCAGCAGCGTAGCGTCTAGCACAGATACGCAGTATTTT
15 | . | TRBJ1-2 | . | TRBV6-5 | CASSYITGRFEGYTF | TGTGCCAGCAGTTACATCACAGGGCGGTTTGAAGGCTACACCTTC
12 | . | TRBJ1-5 | TRBD1 | TRBV7-9 | CASSPGQGAQHF | TGTGCCAGCAGCCCGGGACAGGGCGCCCAGCATTTT
11 | few | TRBJ1-2 | . | TRBV28 | CASSFHYGYTF | TGTGCCAGCAGTTTCCACTATGGCTACACCTTC
13 | . | TRBJ2-7 | . | TRBV19 | CASTGAGGLVQYF | TGTGCCAGTACGGGGGCAGGGGGTCTGGTGCAGTACTTC
15 | . | TRBJ2-7 | TRBD2 | TRBV5-4 | CASSLRLAGLEEQYF | TGTGCCAGCAGCTTGAGACTAGCGGGATTAGAGGAGCAGTACTTC
17 | once | TRBJ1-1 | . | TRBV5-8 | CASSLGGWGPMNTEAFF | TGTGCCAGCAGCTTGGGAGGGTGGGGACCCATGAACACTGAAGCTTTCTTT
16 | . | TRBJ1-6 | . | TRBV5-6 | CASSLVQSSYNSPLHF | TGTGCCAGCAGCTTGGTGCAGAGCTCCTATAATTCACCCCTCCACTTT
14 | . | TRBJ2-7 | . | TRBV11-1 | CASSLGHGSYEQYF | TGTGCCAGCAGCTTAGGTCACGGCTCCTACGAGCAGTACTTC
15 | . | TRBJ1-4 | TRBD1 | TRBV28 | CASSSSGGWDEKLFF | TGTGCCAGCAGTTCCTCAGGGGGTTGGGATGAAAAACTGTTTTTT
15 | once | TRBJ2-5 | TRBD1 | TRBV19 | CASSARQGLRETQYF | TGTGCCAGTAGTGCAAGACAGGGTCTGAGGGAGACCCAGTACTTC
16 | . | TRBJ1-3 | . | TRBV5-1 | CASSSAGAFSGNTIYF | TGCGCCAGCAGCTCAGCCGGGGCGTTCTCTGGAAACACCATATATTTT
18 | . | TRBJ1-1 | . | TRBV6-4 | CASSDSPPQGGMNTEAFF | TGTGCCAGCAGTGACTCCCCCCCCCAGGGCGGAATGAACACTGAAGCTTTCTTT
15 | . | TRBJ2-1 | TRBD2 | TRBV19 | CASSLGLAHYNEQFF | TGTGCCAGTAGTTTAGGACTAGCGCACTACAATGAGCAGTTCTTC
16 | . | TRBJ2-1 | TRBD2 | TRBV5-4 | CASTLQGGSSYNEQFF | TGTGCCAGCACCCTCCAGGGCGGGAGCTCCTACAATGAGCAGTTCTTC